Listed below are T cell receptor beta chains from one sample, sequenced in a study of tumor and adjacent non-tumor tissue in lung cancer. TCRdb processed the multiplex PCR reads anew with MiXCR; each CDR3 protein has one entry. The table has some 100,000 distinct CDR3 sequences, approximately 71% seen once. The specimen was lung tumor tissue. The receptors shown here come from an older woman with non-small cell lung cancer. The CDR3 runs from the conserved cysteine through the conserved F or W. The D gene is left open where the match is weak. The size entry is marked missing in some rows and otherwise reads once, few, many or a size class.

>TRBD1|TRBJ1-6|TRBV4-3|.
CASSTGDRGNSLLHF
TGCGCCAGCAGCACTGGGGACAGGGGAAATTCACTCCTCCACTTT
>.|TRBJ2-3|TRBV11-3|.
CASSLSGRGGADTQCF
TGTGCCAGCAGTCTATCCGGGAGAGGGGGCGCGGATACGCAGTGTTTT
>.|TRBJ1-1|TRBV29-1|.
CVEPHGGTEAFF
TGCGTTGAACCCCACGGGGGCACTGAAGCTTTCTTT
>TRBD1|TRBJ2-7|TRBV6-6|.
CASSRQTGGDYVHYF
TGTGCCAGCAGTCGCCAGACAGGGGGAGACTACGTGCATTACTTT
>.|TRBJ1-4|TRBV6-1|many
CASSEQTTNEKLFF
TGTGCCAGCAGTGAACAAACAACTAATGAAAAACTGTTTTTT
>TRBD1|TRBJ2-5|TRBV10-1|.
CVSSNTGEETQHF
TGCGTCAGCAGTAACACAGGGGAAGAGACCCAGCACTTC
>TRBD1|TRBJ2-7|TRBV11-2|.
CARSWDSGGYKQYF
TGTGCCAGGAGTTGGGACAGCGGAGGATACAAGCAGTACTTC
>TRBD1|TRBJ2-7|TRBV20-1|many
CSARPGGNSYEQYF
TGCAGTGCTAGACCAGGGGGCAACTCCTACGAGCAGTACTTC
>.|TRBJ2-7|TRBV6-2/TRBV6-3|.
CASSPGLGRSDEQYF
TGTGCCAGTAGCCCGGGACTGGGAAGAAGCGACGAGCAGTACTTC
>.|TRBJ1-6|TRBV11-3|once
CASNLEGRYNSHLHF
TGTGCGAGCAACTTAGAGGGCAGATATAATTCACACCTTCACTTT